This TCR beta chain is drawn from a study of response to subunit inactivated influenza vaccine. General study points: After each seasonal influenza vaccination, few new T cells are recruited, the authors suggested.

TCRdb reprocessed the RT-PCR reads with MiXCR, giving one entry per CDR3 protein. The profile shows 500,000 or so distinct CDR3 sequences, approximately 16% of them singletons. V shed 3 bases, J shed 5 bases, and the junction held 7 bases outside the gene matches. Germline V gene sequence: CDR1 SGHNT, CDR2 YYREEE (reference sequence). The CDR3 is made up of 14 amino acids. For this clonotype: Its specificity is unknown.

The rearrangement joins TRBV5-4 to TRBJ2-7, with 8 nucleotides matching TRBD2. This receptor was taken from a man aged 50-75 years who received an inactivated influenza vaccine. The sample consisted of CD4+ T cells sorted from PBMCs, taken less than 30 months after vaccination. CDR3 region: CASSSAGGLNEQYF. CDR3 bases: TGTGCCAGCAGCTCGGCGGGGGGACTCAACGAGCAGTACTTC.